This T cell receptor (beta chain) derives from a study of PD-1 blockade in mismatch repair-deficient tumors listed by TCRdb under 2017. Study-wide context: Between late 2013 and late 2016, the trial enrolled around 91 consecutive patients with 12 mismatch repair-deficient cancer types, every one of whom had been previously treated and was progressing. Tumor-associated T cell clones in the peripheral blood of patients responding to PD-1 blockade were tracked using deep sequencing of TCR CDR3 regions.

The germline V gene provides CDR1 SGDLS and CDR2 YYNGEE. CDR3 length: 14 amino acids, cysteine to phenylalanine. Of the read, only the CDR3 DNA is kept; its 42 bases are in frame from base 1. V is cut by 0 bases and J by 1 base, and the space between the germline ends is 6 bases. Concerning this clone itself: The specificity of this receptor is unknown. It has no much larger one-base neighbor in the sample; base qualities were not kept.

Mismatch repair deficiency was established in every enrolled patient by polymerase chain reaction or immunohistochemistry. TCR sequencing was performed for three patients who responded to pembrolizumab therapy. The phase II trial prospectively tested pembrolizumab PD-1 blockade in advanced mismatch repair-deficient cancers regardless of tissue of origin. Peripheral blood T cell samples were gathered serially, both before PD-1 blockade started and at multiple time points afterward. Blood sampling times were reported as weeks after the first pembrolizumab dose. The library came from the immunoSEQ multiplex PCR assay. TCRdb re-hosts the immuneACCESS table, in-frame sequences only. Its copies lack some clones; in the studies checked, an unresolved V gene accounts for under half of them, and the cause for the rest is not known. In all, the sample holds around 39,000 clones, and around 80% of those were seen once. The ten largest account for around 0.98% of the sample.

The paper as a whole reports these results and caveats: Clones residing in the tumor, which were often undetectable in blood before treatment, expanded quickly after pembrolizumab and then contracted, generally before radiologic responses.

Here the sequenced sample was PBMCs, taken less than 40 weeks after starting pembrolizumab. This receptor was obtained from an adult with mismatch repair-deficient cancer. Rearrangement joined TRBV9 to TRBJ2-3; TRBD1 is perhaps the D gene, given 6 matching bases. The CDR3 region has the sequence CASSVEGGTDTQYF. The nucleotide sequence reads TGTGCCAGCAGCGTAGAGGGGGGCACAGATACGCAGTATTTT.